The clone carrying this TCR beta chain appeared many times. The antigen is unknown. It was with unique molecular identifiers that the TCRbeta library was prepared. MiXCR was run by TCRdb on the PCR reads, yielding one entry per CDR3 protein. The sample holds about 260,000 distinct CDR3 sequences, 7.5% to 9.5% seen once. The sample belongs to a study of T-cell reconstitution after alpha-beta-depleted transplantation in children. Findings and caveats of the study: A year post-transplant, T-cell counts and diversity derived mostly from newly produced T cells.

Trimming cost V 7 bases and J 8 bases; bases outside gene matches: 17. This CDR3 spans 15 amino acids. CDR1 and CDR2 from the germline V gene are SQVTM and ANQGSEA. The V and J genes are TRBV29-1 and TRBJ2-1, with 7 bases aligning to TRBD2. The TCR comes from a male patient under 18 who had a stem cell transplant for acute lymphoblastic leukemia, so the T cells may come from the graft donor. The material sequenced was PBMCs, mostly from graft donor cells, taken 180 days after TCRalphabeta/CD19-depleted stem cell transplant. CDR3 DNA sequence: TGCAGCGCCCGTCAAGGACTAGATATGCTCTATGAGCAGTTCTTC. Its translation: CSARQGLDMLYEQFF.